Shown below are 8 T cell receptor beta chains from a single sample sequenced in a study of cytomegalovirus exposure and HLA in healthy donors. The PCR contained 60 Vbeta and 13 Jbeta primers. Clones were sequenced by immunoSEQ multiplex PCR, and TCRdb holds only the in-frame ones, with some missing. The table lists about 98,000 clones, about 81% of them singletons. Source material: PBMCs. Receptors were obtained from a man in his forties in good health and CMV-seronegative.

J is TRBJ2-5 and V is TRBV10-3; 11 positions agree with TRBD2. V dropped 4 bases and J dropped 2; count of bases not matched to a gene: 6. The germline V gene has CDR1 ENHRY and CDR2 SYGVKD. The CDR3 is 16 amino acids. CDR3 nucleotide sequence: TGTGCCATCAGTGGGGAGACTAGCGGGGCACAAGAGACCCAGTACTTC. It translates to CAISGETSGAQETQYF.

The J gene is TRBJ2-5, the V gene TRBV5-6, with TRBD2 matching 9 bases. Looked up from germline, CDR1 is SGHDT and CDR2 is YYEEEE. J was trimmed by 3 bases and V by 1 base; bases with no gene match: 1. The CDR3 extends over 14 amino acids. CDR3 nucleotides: TGTGCCAGCAGCTTGCGACTAGCGGAAGAGACCCAGTACTTC. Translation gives CASSLRLAEETQYF.

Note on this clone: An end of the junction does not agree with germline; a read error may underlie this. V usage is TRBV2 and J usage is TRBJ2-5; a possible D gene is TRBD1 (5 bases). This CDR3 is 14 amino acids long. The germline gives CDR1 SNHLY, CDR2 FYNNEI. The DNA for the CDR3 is TGTGCCAGCACTGAAGACAGAGTTCAAGAGACCCAGTACTTC. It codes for CASTEDRVQETQYF.

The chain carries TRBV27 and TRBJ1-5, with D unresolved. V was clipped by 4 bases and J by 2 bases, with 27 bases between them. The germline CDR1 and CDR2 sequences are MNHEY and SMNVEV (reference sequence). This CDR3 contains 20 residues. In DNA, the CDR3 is TGTGCCAGCAGTTCAAACGTGAAACCGGGAGAACTCTTGGGCAATCAGCCCCAGCATTTT. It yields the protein CASSSNVKPGELLGNQPQHF.

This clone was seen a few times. The CDR3 DNA reads TGTGCCAGTAGTAAGCCGAACTATGGCTACACCTTC. Its protein product is CASSKPNYGYTF. The chain links TRBV19 to TRBJ1-2; D not certain. The CDR3 length is 12 residues. The germline CDR1 and CDR2 sequences are LNHDA and SQIVND (reference sequence). Trimming removed 4 bases from V and 2 bases from J, with 5 bases in between.

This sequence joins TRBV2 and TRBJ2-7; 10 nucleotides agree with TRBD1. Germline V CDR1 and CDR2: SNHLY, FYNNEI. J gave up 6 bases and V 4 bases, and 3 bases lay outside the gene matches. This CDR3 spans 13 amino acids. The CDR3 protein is CASSAGQGIEQYF. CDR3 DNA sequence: TGTGCCAGCAGTGCGGGACAGGGGATCGAGCAGTACTTC.

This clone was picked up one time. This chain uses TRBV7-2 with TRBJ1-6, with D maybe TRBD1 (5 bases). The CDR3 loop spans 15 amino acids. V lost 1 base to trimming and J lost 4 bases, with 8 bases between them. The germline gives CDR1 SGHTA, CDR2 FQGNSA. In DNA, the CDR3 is TGTGCCAGCAGCTTAGATTCAGGGTATAATTCACCCCTCCACTTT. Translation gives CASSLDSGYNSPLHF.

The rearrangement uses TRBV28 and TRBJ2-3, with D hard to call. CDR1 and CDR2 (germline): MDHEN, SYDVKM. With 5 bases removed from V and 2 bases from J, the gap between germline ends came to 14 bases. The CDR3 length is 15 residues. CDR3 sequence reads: CASSPTGSHTDTQYF. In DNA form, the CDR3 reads TGTGCCAGCAGTCCCACCGGGTCCCACACAGATACGCAGTATTTT.